These 20 T cell receptor beta chains came from one sample sequenced in a study of shared clonotypes between healthy human individuals. This table comes from immunoSEQ multiplex PCR, and its TCRdb copy is limited to in-frame clones, with some not included. This table has approximately 470,000 clones, around 73% appearing once. The sample comprised PBMCs. The receptors derive from a woman between 40 and 50 years old in good health. Some clones in this sample may be carry-over from other donors' samples.

V and J are TRBV30 and TRBJ2-3; D is perhaps TRBD2 (6 bases). Trimming pared 4 bases from V and 4 bases from J, leaving 12 bases between. The CDR3 is 13 amino acids. Germline V gene data show CDR1 as GTSNPN and CDR2 as SVGIG (reference sequence). The CDR3 region is CAWNDGSADTQYF. CDR3 nucleotides: TGTGCCTGGAACGACGGGAGCGCAGATACGCAGTATTTT.

The rearrangement joins TRBV28 to TRBJ1-2; D is ambiguous. Germline lookup yields CDR1 MDHEN and CDR2 SYDVKM. The CDR3 spans 12 residues. The V and J ends lost 1 base and 4 bases respectively, with 4 bases between them. The CDR3: CASSLSVYGYTF. In DNA form, the CDR3 reads TGTGCCAGCAGTTTATCGGTCTATGGCTACACCTTC.

Comments on this clone: Other DNA sequences within the sample encode an identical CDR3. This rearrangement joins TRBV21-1 to TRBJ2-2; the table calls TRBD1, which could not be checked here. TRBV21-1 is marked as a pseudogene. This CDR3 is 16 amino acids long. For the CDR3, the DNA is TGTGCCAGCAGCAAAGTGGGGACAGGGAGAACCGGGGAGCTGTTTTTT. This codes for CASSKVGTGRTGELFF.

The V and J genes are TRBV18 and TRBJ2-1; a weak D match, TRBD1 (5 bases). Germline CDR1 is KGHSH and CDR2 is LQKENI. Trimming shortened V by 3 bases and J by 2 bases, and 23 bases separated the two germline ends. This CDR3 has 19 amino acids. As DNA, the CDR3 is TGTGCCAGCTCACCGACGATGATGAAAGACAGTTACCCCTACAATGAGCAGTTCTTC. It yields the protein CASSPTMMKDSYPYNEQFF.

The V and J genes are TRBV19 and TRBJ1-2; the match to TRBD1 covers 7 bases. The CDR3 spans 13 residues. Germline V lookup: CDR1 LNHDA, CDR2 SQIVND (reference sequence). Losses at the gene ends were 5 bases for V and 4 bases for J; bases not matched to a gene: 4. This chain's CDR3 is CASSDRDGYGYTF. In DNA, the CDR3 is TGTGCCAGTAGTGACAGGGACGGCTATGGCTACACCTTC.

CDR3 nucleotide sequence: TGCGCCAGCAGCCCAGGGGTGGGACAGCCCCAGCATTTT. The encoded protein is CASSPGVGQPQHF. The rearrangement joins TRBV4-1 to TRBJ1-5, with a weak D call TRBD1 (6 bases). Trimming cost V 4 bases and J 7 bases, with 11 bases left between them. The CDR3 length is 13 residues. In germline, CDR1 is MGHRA, CDR2 YSYEKL.

This clone was counted a few times. The chain has TRBV7-8 and TRBJ1-6; 9 bases fit TRBD1. The CDR3 totals 14 residues. Unmatched junction bases numbered 6, after V lost 6 bases and J lost 9 bases. Germline values: CDR1 SGHVS, CDR2 FQNEAQ. The CDR3 coding sequence is TGTGCCAGCAGGGCCGGACAGGGGAGTTCACCCCTCCACTTT. As protein: CASRAGQGSSPLHF.

This clone was seen once. V gene TRBV9 combines with J gene TRBJ2-2; 9 bases are a match to TRBD2. The CDR3 contains 16 residues. V shed 3 bases and J 6 bases; nucleotides not matched to a gene: 9. Looked up from germline, CDR1 is SGDLS and CDR2 is YYNGEE. CDR3 nucleotide sequence: TGTGCCAGCAGCGCGACTAGCGGCCCGGGGCCCGGGGAGCTGTTTTTT. It encodes CASSATSGPGPGELFF.

This clone has more than one count but fewer than ten. V usage is TRBV5-4 and J usage is TRBJ2-6; D unclear. Trimming shortened V by 0 bases and J by 0 bases, and 10 bases separated the two germline ends. This CDR3 region has 17 residues. Germline-derived CDR1 and CDR2 are SGHNT and YYREEE (reference sequence). The CDR3 sequence is CASSLGGASSGANVLTF. The CDR3 nucleotides are TGTGCCAGCAGCTTGGGTGGCGCAAGCTCTGGGGCCAACGTCCTGACTTTC.

The chain uses TRBV7-3 and TRBJ2-6; D may match TRBD1 or TRBD2 (5 bases each). CDR3 length equals 15 residues. The germline CDR1 and CDR2 sequences are SGHTA and FQGTGA. Trimming removed 5 bases at V and 0 bases at J, with 8 bases between. As DNA, the CDR3 is TGTGCCAGCAGCCCAGGGAGCTCTGGGGCCAACGTCCTGACTTTC. It is translated as CASSPGSSGANVLTF.

This clone was observed a few times. The chain couples TRBV7-7 to TRBJ2-3; no definite D call. This CDR3 comprises 13 residues. From germline, CDR1 is SSHAT and CDR2 FNYEAQ (reference sequence). V lost 5 bases and J 0 bases, leaving 6 bases between the germline ends. The chain's CDR3 is CASSKESTDTQYF. As DNA, the CDR3 is TGTGCCAGCAGCAAGGAAAGCACAGATACGCAGTATTTT. Looking up the rest from reference TRBV7-7 and TRBJ2-3 gives the full variable domain: GAGVSQSPRYKVTKRGQDVTLRCDPISSHATLYWYQQALGQGPEFLTYFNYEAQPDKSGLPSDRFSAERPEGSISTLTIQRTEQRDSAMYRCASSKESTDTQYFGPGTRLTVL.

This chain connects TRBV20-1 to TRBJ1-1, with D hard to call. CDR3 length: 10 residues. CDR1 is DFQATT and CDR2 is SNEGSKA in the germline V gene (reference sequence). The ends were cut back, 3 bases at V and 12 bases at J, with 11 bases in the middle. This CDR3 reads CSASKIMPFF. The CDR3 nucleotides are TGCAGTGCTAGCAAGATTATGCCTTTCTTT.

The chain joins TRBV5-1 to TRBJ2-1; D may be TRBD1 (5 bases). V was pared by 0 bases and J by 0 bases, with 7 bases between. CDR3 size: 15 residues. Per the germline V gene, CDR1 is SGHRS and CDR2 is YFSETQ. The CDR3 spells CASSLGTGSYNEQFF. The CDR3 coding sequence is TGCGCCAGCAGCTTGGGAACAGGCTCCTACAATGAGCAGTTCTTC.

The chain carries TRBV7-2 and TRBJ2-1, with no clear D. Germline V CDR1 and CDR2: SGHTA, FQGNSA. This CDR3 has 13 amino acids. The V and J ends lost 5 bases and 10 bases respectively, with 15 bases between them. This CDR3 is CASSPIQRGEQFF. The CDR3 DNA reads TGTGCCAGCAGCCCGATCCAGCGTGGGGAGCAGTTCTTC.

This chain uses TRBV4-2 with TRBJ2-1; TRBD1 agrees at 8 bases. This CDR3 has 16 amino acids. In germline, CDR1 is LGHNA, CDR2 YNFKEQ. V trimming: 5 bases; J trimming: 4 bases; junction bases outside the gene matches: 10. The CDR3 nucleotides read TGTGCCAGCAGCATCAGACCAGGGGGCTGGTACAATGAGCAGTTCTTC. It encodes CASSIRPGGWYNEQFF.

The rearrangement uses TRBV19 and TRBJ2-7; 7 nucleotides line up with TRBD2. There are 15 residues in the CDR3. The V gene end was trimmed by 5 bases and the J gene end by 0 bases; junction bases not matched to a gene: 7. The germline gives CDR1 LNHDA, CDR2 SQIVND (reference sequence). For the CDR3, the DNA is TGTGCCAGTAGTTGGGCTAGCGGCCCCTCCTACGAGCAGTACTTC. Its protein is CASSWASGPSYEQYF.

The chain uses TRBV5-8 and TRBJ1-1, with TRBD1 as a possible D gene (5 bases). This CDR3 spans 15 amino acids. Germline V gene lookup returns CDR1 SGHTS and CDR2 YDEGEE. V was shortened by 0 bases and J by 4 bases, with 13 bases between the two germline ends. CDR3 sequence: CASSLARGEGTEAFF. Here the CDR3 DNA reads TGTGCCAGCAGCTTGGCCCGGGGGGAAGGCACTGAAGCTTTCTTT.

The chain links TRBV7-6 to TRBJ2-4, with D uncertain. Germline V gives CDR1 SGHVS, CDR2 FNYEAQ. CDR3 size: 13 residues. Trimming left V 5 bases short and J 3 bases short, with 8 bases between. CDR3 in amino acids: CASSPAFKNIQYF. DNA of the CDR3: TGTGCCAGCAGCCCCGCCTTCAAAAACATTCAGTACTTC.

CDR3 in amino acids: CASGPGTGGTEAFF. The CDR3 DNA reads as TGTGCCAGCGGCCCCGGGACAGGGGGCACTGAAGCTTTCTTT. This rearrangement joins TRBV27 to TRBJ1-1, with TRBD1 matching over 11 bases. V shed 8 bases, J shed 4 bases, and the junction held 6 bases outside the gene matches. Germline CDR1 reads MNHEY; CDR2 reads SMNVEV (reference sequence). There are 14 residues in the CDR3.

This clone has just one count. The V and J genes are TRBV18 and TRBJ2-7; a weak D match, TRBD1 (7 bases). From germline, CDR1 is KGHSH and CDR2 LQKENI. The CDR3 is 15 amino acids. V lost 1 base to trimming and J lost 0 bases, with 10 bases between them. This chain's CDR3 is CASSPRRDSSYEQYF. The DNA for the CDR3 is TGTGCCAGCTCACCACGGCGGGACAGCTCCTACGAGCAGTACTTC.